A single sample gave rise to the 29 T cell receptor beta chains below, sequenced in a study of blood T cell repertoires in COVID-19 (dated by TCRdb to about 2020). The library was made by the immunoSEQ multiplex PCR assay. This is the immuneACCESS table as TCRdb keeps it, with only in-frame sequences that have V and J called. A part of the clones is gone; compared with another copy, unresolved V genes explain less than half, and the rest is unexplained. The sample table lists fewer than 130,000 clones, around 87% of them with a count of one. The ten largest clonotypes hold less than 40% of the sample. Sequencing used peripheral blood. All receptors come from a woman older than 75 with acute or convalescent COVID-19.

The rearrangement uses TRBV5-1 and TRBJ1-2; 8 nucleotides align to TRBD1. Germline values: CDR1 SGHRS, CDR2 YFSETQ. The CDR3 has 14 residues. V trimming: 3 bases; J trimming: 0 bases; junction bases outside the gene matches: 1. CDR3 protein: CASSSGQANYGYTF. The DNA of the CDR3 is TGCGCCAGCAGCTCGGGACAGGCTAACTATGGCTACACCTTC.

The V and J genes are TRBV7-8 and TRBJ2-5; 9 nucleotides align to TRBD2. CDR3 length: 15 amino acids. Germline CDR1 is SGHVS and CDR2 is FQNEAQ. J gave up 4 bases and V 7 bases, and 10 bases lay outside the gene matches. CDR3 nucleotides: TGTGCCAGCAACCCTACGCGGGGGGGAATAGAGACCCAGTACTTC. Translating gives CASNPTRGGIETQYF.

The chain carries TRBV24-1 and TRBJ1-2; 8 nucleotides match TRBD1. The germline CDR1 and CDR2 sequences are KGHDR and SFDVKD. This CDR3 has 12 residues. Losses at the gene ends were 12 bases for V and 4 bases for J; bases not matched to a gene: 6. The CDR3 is CAGPGGGYGYTF. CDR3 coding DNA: TGTGCCGGACCAGGGGGCGGCTATGGCTACACCTTC.

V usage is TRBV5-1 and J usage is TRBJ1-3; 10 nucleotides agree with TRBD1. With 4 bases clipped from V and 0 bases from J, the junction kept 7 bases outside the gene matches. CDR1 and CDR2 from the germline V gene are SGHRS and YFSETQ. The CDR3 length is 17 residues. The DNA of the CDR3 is TGCGCCAGCAGCCCCCTGGGGACAGGGGCCTCTGGAAACACCATATATTTT. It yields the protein CASSPLGTGASGNTIYF.

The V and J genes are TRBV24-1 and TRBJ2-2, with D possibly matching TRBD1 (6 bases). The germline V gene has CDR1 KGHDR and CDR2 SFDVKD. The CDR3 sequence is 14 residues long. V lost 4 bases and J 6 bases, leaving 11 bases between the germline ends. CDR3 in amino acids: CATSETGISGELFF. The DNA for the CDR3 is TGTGCCACCAGTGAAACAGGGATTTCCGGGGAGCTGTTTTTT.

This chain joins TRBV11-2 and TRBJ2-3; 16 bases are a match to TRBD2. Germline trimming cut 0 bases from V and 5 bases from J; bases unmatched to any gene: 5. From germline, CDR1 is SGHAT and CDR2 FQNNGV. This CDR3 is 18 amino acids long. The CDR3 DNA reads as TGTGCCAGCAGCTTAGAGGGACTAGCGGGGGGGATTGTAGATACGCAGTATTTT. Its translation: CASSLEGLAGGIVDTQYF.

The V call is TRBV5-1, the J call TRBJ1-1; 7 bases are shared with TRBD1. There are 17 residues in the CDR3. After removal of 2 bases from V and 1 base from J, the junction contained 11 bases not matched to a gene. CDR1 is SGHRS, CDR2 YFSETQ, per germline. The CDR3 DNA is TGCGCCAGCAGCTTTATGACCATGACAGGGCCGAACACTGAAGCTTTCTTT. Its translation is CASSFMTMTGPNTEAFF.

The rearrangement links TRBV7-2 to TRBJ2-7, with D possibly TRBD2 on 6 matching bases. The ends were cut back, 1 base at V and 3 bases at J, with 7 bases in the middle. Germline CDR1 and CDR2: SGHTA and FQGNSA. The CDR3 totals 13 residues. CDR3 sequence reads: CASSLVGGYEQYF. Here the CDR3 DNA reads TGTGCCAGCAGCTTAGTGGGGGGCTACGAGCAGTACTTC.

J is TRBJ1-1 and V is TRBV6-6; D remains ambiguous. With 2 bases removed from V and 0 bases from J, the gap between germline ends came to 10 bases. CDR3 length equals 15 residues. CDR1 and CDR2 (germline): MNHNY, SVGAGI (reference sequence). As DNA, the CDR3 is TGTGCCAGCAGTTACGGAGGGATCTTGAACACTGAAGCTTTCTTT. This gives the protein CASSYGGILNTEAFF.

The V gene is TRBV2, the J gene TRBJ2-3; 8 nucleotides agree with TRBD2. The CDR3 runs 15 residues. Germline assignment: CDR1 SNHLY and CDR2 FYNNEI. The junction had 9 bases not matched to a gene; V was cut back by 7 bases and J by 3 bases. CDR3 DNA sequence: TGTGCCAGCAATCTGGTCGGACTAGCTACAGATACGCAGTATTTT. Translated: CASNLVGLATDTQYF.

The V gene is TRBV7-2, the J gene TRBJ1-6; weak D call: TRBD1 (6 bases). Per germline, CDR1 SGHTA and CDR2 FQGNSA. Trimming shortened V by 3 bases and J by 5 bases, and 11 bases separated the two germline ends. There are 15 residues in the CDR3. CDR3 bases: TGTGCCAGCAGCTTGAGAACAGGGAATAATTCACCCCTCCACTTT. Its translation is CASSLRTGNNSPLHF.

CDR3 in amino acids: CASSPLYRGPNEKLFF. The CDR3 DNA reads TGTGCCAGCAGCCCCCTTTACAGGGGTCCTAATGAAAAACTGTTTTTT. The chain has TRBV3-1 (or the pseudogene TRBV3-2) and TRBJ1-4; 7 positions match TRBD1. V was clipped by 4 bases and J by 3 bases; unmatched bases: 8. This CDR3 is 16 amino acids long. Germline assignment: CDR1 LGHDT and CDR2 YNNKEL (reference sequence).

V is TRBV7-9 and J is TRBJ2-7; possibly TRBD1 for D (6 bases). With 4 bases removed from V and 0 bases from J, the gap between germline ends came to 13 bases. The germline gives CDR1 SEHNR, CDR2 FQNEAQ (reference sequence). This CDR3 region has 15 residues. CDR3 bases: TGTGCCAGCAGCTCAGACAGGTGGAGCTCCTACGAGCAGTACTTC. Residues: CASSSDRWSSYEQYF.

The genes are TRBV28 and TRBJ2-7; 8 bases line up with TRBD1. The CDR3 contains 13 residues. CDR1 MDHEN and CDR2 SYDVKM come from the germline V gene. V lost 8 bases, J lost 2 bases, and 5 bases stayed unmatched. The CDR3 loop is CASGRQGPYEQYF. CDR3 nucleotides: TGTGCCAGCGGGCGACAGGGGCCCTACGAGCAGTACTTC.

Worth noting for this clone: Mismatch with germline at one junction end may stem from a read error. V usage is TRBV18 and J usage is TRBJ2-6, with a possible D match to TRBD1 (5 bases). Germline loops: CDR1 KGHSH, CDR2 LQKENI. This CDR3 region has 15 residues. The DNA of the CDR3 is TGTGCCAGCTCACCCAGGGTCTCTGGGGCCAACGTCCTAACTTTC. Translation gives CASSPRVSGANVLTF.

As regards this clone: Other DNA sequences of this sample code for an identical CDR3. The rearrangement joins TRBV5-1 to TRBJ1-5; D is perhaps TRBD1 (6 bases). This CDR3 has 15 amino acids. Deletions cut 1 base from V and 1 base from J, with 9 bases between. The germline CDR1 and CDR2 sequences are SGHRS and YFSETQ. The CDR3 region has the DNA TGCGCCAGCAGCTTGACCACAGGGAGCAATCAGCCCCAGCATTTT. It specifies CASSLTTGSNQPQHF.

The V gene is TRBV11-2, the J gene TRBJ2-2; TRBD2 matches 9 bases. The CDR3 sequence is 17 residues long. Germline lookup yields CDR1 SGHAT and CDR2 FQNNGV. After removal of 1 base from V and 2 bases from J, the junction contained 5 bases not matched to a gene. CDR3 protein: CASSLVASGVNTGELFF. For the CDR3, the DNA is TGTGCCAGCAGCTTAGTGGCTAGCGGGGTCAACACCGGGGAGCTGTTTTTT.

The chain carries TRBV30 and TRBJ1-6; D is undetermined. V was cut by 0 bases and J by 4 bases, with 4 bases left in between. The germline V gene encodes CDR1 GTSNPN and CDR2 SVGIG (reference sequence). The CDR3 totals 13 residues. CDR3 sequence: CAWSVQYNSPLHF. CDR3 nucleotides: TGTGCCTGGAGTGTACAATATAATTCACCCCTCCACTTT.

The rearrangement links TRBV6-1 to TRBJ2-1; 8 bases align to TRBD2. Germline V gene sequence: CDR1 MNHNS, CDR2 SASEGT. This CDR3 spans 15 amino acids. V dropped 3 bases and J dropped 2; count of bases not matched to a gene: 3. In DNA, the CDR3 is TGTGCCAGCAGTGAGGGGCGGGGGGCCTACAATGAGCAGTTCTTC. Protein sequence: CASSEGRGAYNEQFF.

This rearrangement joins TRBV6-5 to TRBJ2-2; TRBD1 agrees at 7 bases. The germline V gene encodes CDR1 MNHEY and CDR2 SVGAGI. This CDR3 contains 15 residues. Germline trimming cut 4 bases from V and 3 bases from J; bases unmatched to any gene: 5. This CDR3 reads CASSSGTEHTGELFF. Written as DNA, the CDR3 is TGTGCCAGCAGTTCCGGGACAGAGCACACCGGGGAGCTGTTTTTT.

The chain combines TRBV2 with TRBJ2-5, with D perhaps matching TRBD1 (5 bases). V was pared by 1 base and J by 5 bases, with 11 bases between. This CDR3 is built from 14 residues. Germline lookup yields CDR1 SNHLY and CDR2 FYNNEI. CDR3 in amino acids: CASSEVGARETQYF. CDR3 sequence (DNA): TGTGCCAGCAGTGAAGTTGGGGCCCGGGAGACCCAGTACTTC.

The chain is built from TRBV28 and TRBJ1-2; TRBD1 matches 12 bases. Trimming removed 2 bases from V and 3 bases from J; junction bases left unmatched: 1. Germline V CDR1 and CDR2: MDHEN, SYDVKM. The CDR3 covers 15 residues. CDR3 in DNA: TGTGCCAGCAGTTTAGGGACAGGGGGCGACTATGGCTACACCTTC. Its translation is CASSLGTGGDYGYTF.

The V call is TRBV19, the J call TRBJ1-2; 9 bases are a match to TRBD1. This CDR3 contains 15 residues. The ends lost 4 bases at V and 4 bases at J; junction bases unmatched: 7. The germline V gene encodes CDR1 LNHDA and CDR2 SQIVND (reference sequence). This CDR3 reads CASSSNWDRAYGYTF. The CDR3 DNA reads TGTGCCAGTAGTAGCAATTGGGACAGGGCCTATGGCTACACCTTC.

CDR3 amino acids: CATSRKEAYTGELFF. The CDR3 bases are TGTGCCACCAGCAGAAAGGAGGCCTACACCGGGGAGCTGTTTTTT. This chain joins TRBV15 and TRBJ2-2; D is perhaps TRBD2 (5 bases). Per the germline V gene, CDR1 is LNHNV and CDR2 is YYDKDF (reference sequence). V dropped 2 bases and J dropped 3 bases, with 10 bases sitting between them. The CDR3 has 15 amino acids.

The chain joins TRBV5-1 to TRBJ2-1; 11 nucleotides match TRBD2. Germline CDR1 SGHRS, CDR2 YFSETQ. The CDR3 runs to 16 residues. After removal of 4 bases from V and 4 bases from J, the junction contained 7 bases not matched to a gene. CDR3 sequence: CASSPLLAGGYNEQFF. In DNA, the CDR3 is TGCGCCAGCAGCCCGCTCCTAGCGGGGGGTTACAATGAGCAGTTCTTC.

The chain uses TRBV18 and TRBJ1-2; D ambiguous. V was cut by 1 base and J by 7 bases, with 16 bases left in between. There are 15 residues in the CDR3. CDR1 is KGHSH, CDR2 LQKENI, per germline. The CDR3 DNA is TGTGCCAGCTCACCACAGGTCCCATCGGGAGGTGGCTACACCTTC. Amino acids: CASSPQVPSGGGYTF.

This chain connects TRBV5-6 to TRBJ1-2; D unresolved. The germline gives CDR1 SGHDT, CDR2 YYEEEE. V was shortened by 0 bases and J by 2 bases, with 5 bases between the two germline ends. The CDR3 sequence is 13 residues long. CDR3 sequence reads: CASSLGENYGYTF. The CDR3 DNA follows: TGTGCCAGCAGCTTGGGGGAGAACTATGGCTACACCTTC.

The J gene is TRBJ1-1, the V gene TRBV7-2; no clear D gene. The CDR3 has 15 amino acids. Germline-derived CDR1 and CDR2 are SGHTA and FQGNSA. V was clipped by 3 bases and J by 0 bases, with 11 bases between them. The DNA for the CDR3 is TGTGCCAGCAGCTTTGCGGGTCCCGTGAACACTGAAGCTTTCTTT. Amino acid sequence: CASSFAGPVNTEAFF.

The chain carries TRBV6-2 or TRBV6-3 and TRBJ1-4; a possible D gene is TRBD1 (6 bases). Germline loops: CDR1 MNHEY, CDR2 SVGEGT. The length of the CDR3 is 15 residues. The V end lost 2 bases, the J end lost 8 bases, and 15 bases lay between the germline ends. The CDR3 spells CASSYGQGISEKLFF. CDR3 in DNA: TGTGCCAGCAGTTACGGGCAGGGGATTTCGGAAAAACTGTTTTTT.